A selection of T cell receptor beta chains follows, all from one sample in a study of cytomegalovirus exposure and HLA in healthy donors. Sequenced by immunoSEQ multiplex PCR; TCRdb stores in-frame clones only, minus some. The data show 150,000 to 160,000 clones, with roughly 77% seen just once and approximately 7.7% held by the top ten. Sequences were obtained from PBMCs. The source of these receptors is a man aged 25-45 years in good health and CMV-seropositive. Each CDR3 is given with its conserved first and last residue. D genes are given only for firm matches.

d_call j_call v_call cdr3_length cdr3_aa
- TRBJ2-1 TRBV5-5 12 CASSLMSTEQFF
TRBD2 TRBJ2-2 TRBV27 15 CASSPRLAGTGELFF
- TRBJ1-1 TRBV19 12 CASGGMNTEAFF
TRBD1 TRBJ2-2 TRBV4-3 14 CASMTGWATGELFF
- TRBJ1-1 TRBV6-6 15 CASTDQGRMNTEAFF
TRBD1 TRBJ1-1 TRBV9 13 CASSATGRPEAFF
TRBD1 TRBJ2-7 TRBV6-4 14 CASSRDRGSYEQYF
- TRBJ1-2 TRBV7-2 14 CASSLWGRTYGYTF
- TRBJ2-7 TRBV9 15 CASSAHGLASYEQYF
- TRBJ1-1 TRBV19 15 CASSWDLILNTEAFF
TRBD2 TRBJ2-5 TRBV5-4 14 CASKTTTSAKTQYF
- TRBJ1-5 TRBV19 18 CASSIGAPRRGGNQPQHF
- TRBJ1-4 TRBV10-2 14 CASNEGTTNEKLFF
TRBD1 TRBJ1-1 TRBV10-3 14 CAISRDRGGTEAFF
- TRBJ2-1 TRBV29-1 11 CSVRGGQVKFF
TRBD2 TRBJ2-3 TRBV6-1 15 CASSVTSGSTDTQYF
TRBD1 TRBJ2-2 TRBV6-5 14 CASSAGQAGGELFF
TRBD2 TRBJ2-3 TRBV4-1 13 CASSQGLGDTQYF
- TRBJ1-5 TRBV2 13 CASSVQGRQPQHF
- TRBJ1-2 TRBV19 13 CASRHVGAGGYTF
TRBD1 TRBJ2-5 TRBV6-5 14 CASSYQGGAETQYF
- TRBJ2-7 TRBV7-3 15 CASSLGQGDAYEQYF
- TRBJ2-5 TRBV19 13 CASSTRVQETQYF
- TRBJ2-1 TRBV6-1 14 CATVWGTSLGEQFF
TRBD2 TRBJ2-7 TRBV28 16 CASRFAGGGFGNEQYF
- TRBJ2-1 TRBV7-6 17 CASSLRRTPSSYNEQFF
TRBD1 TRBJ2-7 TRBV7-8 15 CASRPHRGNSYEQYF
- TRBJ2-5 TRBV10-3 15 CAISESRAGAASQYF
TRBD2 TRBJ2-1 TRBV9 16 CASSGPWAGGDNEQFF
- TRBJ1-1 TRBV5-6 12 CASSFMNTEAFF
TRBD2 TRBJ2-1 TRBV6-1 14 CASSPRDYYNEQFF
- TRBJ2-3 TRBV28 14 CASSPLVGTDTQYF
- TRBJ2-7 TRBV21-1 14 CASNLLADSYEQYF
TRBD1 TRBJ2-1 TRBV5-8 14 CASSKNDRVGEQFF
- TRBJ2-7 TRBV23-1 17 CASSQSSEGEGYYEQYF
- TRBJ1-1 TRBV27 13 CASWGELNTEAFF
TRBD2 TRBJ2-5 TRBV4-3 15 CASSQEVGGFETQYF
TRBD2 TRBJ2-7 TRBV4-1 17 CASSRGERGGRAGEQYF
TRBD1 TRBJ2-2 TRBV28 14 CAVGQGLNTGELFF
TRBD2 TRBJ2-1 TRBV7-3 17 CASFSPVAGDPGLEQFF
- TRBJ1-2 TRBV19 12 CASSPRSGGYTF
- TRBJ2-5 TRBV7-2 12 CASSLNLKTQYF
- TRBJ2-1 TRBV29-1 12 CRADWADYEQFF
TRBD1 TRBJ2-7 TRBV7-2 14 CASNHRDRGPEQYF
- TRBJ2-4 TRBV5-6 13 CASSPNRIDIQYF
- TRBJ1-3 TRBV25-1 12 CASRSSGNTIYF